This entry describes one T cell receptor (beta chain). The data stem from a study of memory CD4+ T cells and cytomegalovirus serostatus. Study-wide context: Of the healthy Belgian adults, 9 or 10 were CMV seropositive and more than 20 seronegative.

Germline V CDR1 and CDR2: SGHDN, FVKESK. Trimming left V 10 bases short and J 4 bases short, with 16 bases between. The CDR3 runs to 13 residues. Single viable CD3+CD4+CD8-CD45RO+ cells were sorted as the memory CD4+ T cells. Serum IgG to CMV pp150, pp28, p38 and p52 defined serostatus. Measured with immunoSEQ multiplex PCR; TCRdb has only the in-frame clones, and not every one. The sample consists of tens of thousands of clones, roughly 82% of them appearing once. This TCR was sampled from an adult in good health and CMV-seronegative. The chain carries TRBV14 and TRBJ1-1; maybe TRBD1 (5 bases). Sequencing was carried out using memory CD4+ T cells from blood. This chain's CDR3 is CAIQVVRGTEAFF. The CDR3 DNA sequence: TGTGCCATCCAAGTTGTAAGGGGCACTGAAGCTTTCTTT. The variable domain in full, completed from reference TRBV14 and TRBJ1-1, reads EAGVTQFPSHSVIEKGQTVTLRCDPISGHDNLYWYRRVMGKEIKFLLHFVKESKQDESGMPNNRFLAERTGGTYSTLKVQPAELEDSGVYFCAIQVVRGTEAFFGQGTRLTVV.